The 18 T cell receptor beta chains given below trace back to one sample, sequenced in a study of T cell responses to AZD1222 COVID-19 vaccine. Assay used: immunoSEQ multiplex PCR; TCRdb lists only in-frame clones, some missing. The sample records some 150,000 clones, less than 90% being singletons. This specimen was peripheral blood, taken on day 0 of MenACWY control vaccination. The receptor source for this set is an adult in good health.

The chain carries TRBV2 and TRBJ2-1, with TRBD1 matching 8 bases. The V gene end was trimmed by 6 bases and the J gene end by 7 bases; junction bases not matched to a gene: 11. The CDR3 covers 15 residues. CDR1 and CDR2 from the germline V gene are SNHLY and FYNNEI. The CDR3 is CASSPLGTGGNEQFF. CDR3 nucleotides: TGTGCCAGCAGCCCTTTAGGGACAGGTGGAAATGAGCAGTTCTTC. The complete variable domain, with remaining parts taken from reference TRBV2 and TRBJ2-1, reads EPEVTQTPSHQVTQMGQEVILRCVPISNHLYFYWYRQILGQKVEFLVSFYNNEISEKSEIFDDQFSVERPDGSNFTLKIRSTKLEDSAMYFCASSPLGTGGNEQFFGPGTRLTVL.

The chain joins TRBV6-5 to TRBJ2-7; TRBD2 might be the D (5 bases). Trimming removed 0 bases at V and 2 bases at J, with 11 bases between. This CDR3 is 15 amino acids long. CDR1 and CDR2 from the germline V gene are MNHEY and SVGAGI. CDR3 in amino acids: CASSYSMDSAYEQYV. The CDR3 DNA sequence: TGTGCCAGCAGTTACTCGATGGACTCTGCCTACGAGCAGTACGTC.

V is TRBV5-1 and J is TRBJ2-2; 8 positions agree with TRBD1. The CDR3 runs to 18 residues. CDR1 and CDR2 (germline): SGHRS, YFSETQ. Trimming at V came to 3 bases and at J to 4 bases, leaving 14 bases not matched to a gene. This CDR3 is CASSYQIRTGTVTGELFF. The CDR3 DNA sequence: TGCGCCAGCAGCTACCAAATCAGGACAGGGACGGTCACCGGGGAGCTGTTTTTT.

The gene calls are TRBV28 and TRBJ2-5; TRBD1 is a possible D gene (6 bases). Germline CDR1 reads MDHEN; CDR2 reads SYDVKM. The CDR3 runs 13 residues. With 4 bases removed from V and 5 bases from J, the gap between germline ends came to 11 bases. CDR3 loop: CASSSGDLETQYF. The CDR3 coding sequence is TGTGCCAGCAGTTCAGGGGACCTTGAGACCCAGTACTTC.

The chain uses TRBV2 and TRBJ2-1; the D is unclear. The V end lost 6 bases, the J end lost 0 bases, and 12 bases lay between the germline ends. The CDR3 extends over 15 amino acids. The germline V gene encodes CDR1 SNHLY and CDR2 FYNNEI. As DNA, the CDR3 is TGTGCCAGCAGCGCCTTGGGTAGCTCCTACAATGAGCAGTTCTTC. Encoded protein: CASSALGSSYNEQFF. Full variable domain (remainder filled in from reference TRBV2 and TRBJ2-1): EPEVTQTPSHQVTQMGQEVILRCVPISNHLYFYWYRQILGQKVEFLVSFYNNEISEKSEIFDDQFSVERPDGSNFTLKIRSTKLEDSAMYFCASSALGSSYNEQFFGPGTRLTVL.

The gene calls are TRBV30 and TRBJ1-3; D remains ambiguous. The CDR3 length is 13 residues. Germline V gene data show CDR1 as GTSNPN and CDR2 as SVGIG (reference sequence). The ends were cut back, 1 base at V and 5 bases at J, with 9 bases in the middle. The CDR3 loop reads CAWSARQRNTIYF. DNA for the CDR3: TGTGCCTGGAGTGCGCGGCAGAGAAACACCATATATTTT.

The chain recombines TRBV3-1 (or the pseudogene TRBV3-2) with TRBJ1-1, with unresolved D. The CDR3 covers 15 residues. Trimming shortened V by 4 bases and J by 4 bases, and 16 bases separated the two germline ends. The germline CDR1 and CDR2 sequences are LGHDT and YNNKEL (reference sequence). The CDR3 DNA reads TGTGCCAGCAGCCCCACGCACGGGGTGTTCACTGAAGCTTTCTTT. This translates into CASSPTHGVFTEAFF.

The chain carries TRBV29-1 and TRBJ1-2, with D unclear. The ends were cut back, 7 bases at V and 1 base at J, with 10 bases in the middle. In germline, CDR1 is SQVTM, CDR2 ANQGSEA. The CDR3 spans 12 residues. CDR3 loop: CSALSGNYGYTF. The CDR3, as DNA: TGCAGCGCCCTGAGCGGTAACTATGGCTACACCTTC.

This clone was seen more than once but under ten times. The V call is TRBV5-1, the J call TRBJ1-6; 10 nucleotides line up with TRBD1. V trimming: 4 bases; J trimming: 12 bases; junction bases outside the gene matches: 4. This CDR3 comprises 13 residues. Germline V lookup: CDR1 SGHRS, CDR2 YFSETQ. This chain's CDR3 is CASSLWTGGPLHF. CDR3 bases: TGCGCCAGCAGCCTATGGACAGGGGGACCCCTCCACTTT.

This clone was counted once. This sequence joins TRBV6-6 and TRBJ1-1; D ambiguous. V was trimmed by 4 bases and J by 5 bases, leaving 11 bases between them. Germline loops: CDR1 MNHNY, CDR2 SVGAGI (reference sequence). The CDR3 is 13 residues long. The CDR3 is CASSSERSTEAFF. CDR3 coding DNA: TGTGCCAGCAGTTCGGAGAGGAGTACTGAAGCTTTCTTT.

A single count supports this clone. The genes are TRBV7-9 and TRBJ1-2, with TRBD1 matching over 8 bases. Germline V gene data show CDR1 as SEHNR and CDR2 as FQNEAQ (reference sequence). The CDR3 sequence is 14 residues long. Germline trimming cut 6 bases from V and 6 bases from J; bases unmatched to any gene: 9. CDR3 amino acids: CASRRQGRSNGYTF. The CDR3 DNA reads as TGTGCCAGCAGGCGACAGGGGAGGTCGAATGGCTACACCTTC.

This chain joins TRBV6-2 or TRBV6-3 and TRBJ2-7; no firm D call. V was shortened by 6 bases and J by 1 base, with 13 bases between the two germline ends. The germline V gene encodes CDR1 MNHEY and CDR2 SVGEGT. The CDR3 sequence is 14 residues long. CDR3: CASSSSIGSYEQYF. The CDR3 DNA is TGTGCCAGCAGCTCCTCTATAGGTTCCTACGAGCAGTACTTC.

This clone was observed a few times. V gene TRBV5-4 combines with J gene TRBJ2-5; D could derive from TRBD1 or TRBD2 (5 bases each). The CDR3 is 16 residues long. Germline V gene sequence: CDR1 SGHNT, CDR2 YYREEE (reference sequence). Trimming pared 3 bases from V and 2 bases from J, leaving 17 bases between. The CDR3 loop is CASSSGGLGNQETQYF. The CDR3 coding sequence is TGTGCCAGCAGCTCTGGGGGTCTAGGAAATCAAGAGACCCAGTACTTC.

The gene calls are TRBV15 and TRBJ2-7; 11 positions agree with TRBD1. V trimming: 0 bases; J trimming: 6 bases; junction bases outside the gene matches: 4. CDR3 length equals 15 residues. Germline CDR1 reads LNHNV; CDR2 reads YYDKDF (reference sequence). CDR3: CATSRERDRGFEQYF. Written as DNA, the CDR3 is TGTGCCACCAGCAGAGAGCGGGACAGGGGGTTCGAGCAGTACTTC.

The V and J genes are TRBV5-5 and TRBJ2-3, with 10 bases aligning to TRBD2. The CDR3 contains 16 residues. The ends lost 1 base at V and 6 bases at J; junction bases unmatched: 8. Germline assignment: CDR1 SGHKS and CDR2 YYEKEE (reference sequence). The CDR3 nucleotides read TGTGCCAGCAGCTTGACTAGCGGGGTCGGGCGGGATACGCAGTATTTT. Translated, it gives CASSLTSGVGRDTQYF. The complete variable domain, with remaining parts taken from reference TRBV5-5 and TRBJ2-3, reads DAGVTQSPTHLIKTRGQQVTLRCSPISGHKSVSWYQQVLGQGPQFIFQYYEKEERGRGNFPDRFSARQFPNYSSELNVNALLLGDSALYLCASSLTSGVGRDTQYFGPGTRLTVL.

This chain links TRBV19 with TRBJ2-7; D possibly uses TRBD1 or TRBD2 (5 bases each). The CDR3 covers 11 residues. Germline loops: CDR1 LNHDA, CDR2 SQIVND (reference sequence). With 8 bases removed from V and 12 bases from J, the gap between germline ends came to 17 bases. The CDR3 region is CASQGRTKWYF. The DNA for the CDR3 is TGTGCCAGTCAGGGACGGACGAAGTGGTACTTC. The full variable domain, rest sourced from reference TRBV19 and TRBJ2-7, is DGGITQSPKYLFRKEGQNVTLSCEQNLNHDAMYWYRQDPGQGLRLIYYSQIVNDFQKGDIAEGYSVSREKKESFPLTVTSAQKNPTAFYLCASQGRTKWYFGPGTRLTVT.

The CDR3 DNA reads as TGTGCCACCAGTGAACCGGGACAGGGGGTGCACAATGAGCAGTTCTTC. This codes for CATSEPGQGVHNEQFF. This sequence joins TRBV24-1 and TRBJ2-1, with TRBD1 identical over 11 bases. The V and J ends lost 4 bases and 5 bases, in that order; junction bases with no gene match: 6. Per the germline V gene, CDR1 is KGHDR and CDR2 is SFDVKD. The CDR3 has 16 amino acids.

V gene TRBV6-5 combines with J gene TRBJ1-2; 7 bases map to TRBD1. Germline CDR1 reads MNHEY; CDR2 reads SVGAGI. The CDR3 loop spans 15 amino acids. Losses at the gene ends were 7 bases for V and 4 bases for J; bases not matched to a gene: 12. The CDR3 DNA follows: TGTGCCAGCACCGACGGTCGACAGGGTATCTATGGCTACACCTTC. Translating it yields CASTDGRQGIYGYTF.